The clone carrying this T cell receptor beta chain was detected a few times. Its antigen is unidentified. This sample stems from a study of T cell responses to AZD1222 COVID-19 vaccine. Study-wide points: The donor group comprised mostly white British people and more females; the analysis possibly underestimated clonal diversity. CD4 TCRs covered the whole spike, strongest at regions 160-218 and 743-854.

The table came from immunoSEQ multiplex PCR; TCRdb's copy has only in-frame clones and leaves some out. The sample comprises approximately 150,000 clones, roughly 91% of which are singletons, and 1.5% to 2% rests with the top ten. V was trimmed by 5 bases and J by 4 bases, leaving 23 bases between them. The CDR3 loop spans 18 amino acids. CDR1 is SGHVS, CDR2 FNYEAQ, per germline. The receptor's source is an adult in good health. The specimen comprised peripheral blood, sampled on day 0 of AZD1222 vaccination. This chain joins TRBV7-6 and TRBJ1-4, with D hard to call. CDR3 amino acids: CASSAGLPGSAGNEKLFF. CDR3 DNA sequence: TGTGCCAGCAGCGCCGGCCTCCCCGGGTCGGCCGGTAATGAAAAACTGTTTTTT.